The 23 T cell receptor beta chains below all came from one sample that was sequenced in a study of memory CD4+ T cells and cytomegalovirus serostatus. Sequencing used immunoSEQ multiplex PCR; TCRdb keeps in-frame clones, though not all of them. The sample holds over 40,000 clones, 70% to 80% seen once. Single viable CD3+CD4+CD8-CD45RO+ cells were sorted as the memory CD4+ T cells. Source material: memory CD4+ T cells from blood. Receptors originate from an adult in good health and CMV-seronegative.

The genes are TRBV6-6 and TRBJ1-2; no definite D call. V was shortened by 2 bases and J by 4 bases, with 11 bases between the two germline ends. Germline loops: CDR1 MNHNY, CDR2 SVGAGI (reference sequence). The CDR3 is 14 residues long. This CDR3 is CASSYLRKGYGYTF. The CDR3 DNA sequence: TGTGCCAGCAGTTACCTCCGGAAGGGCTATGGCTACACCTTC.

The V call is TRBV5-1, the J call TRBJ1-5; maybe TRBD1 (5 bases). This CDR3 region has 15 residues. CDR1 and CDR2 from the germline V gene are SGHRS and YFSETQ. V lost 0 bases to trimming and J lost 0 bases, with 7 bases between them. The CDR3 loop is CASSLVQASNQPQHF. The CDR3 DNA reads as TGCGCCAGCAGCTTGGTACAGGCTAGCAATCAGCCCCAGCATTTT.

The rearrangement joins TRBV6-1 to TRBJ2-3; perhaps TRBD2 as D (5 bases). The CDR3 has 14 amino acids. Germline assignment: CDR1 MNHNS and CDR2 SASEGT. Between the trimmed V and J ends, which lost 8 bases and 8 bases, there was a span of 20 bases. The CDR3 sequence: CASAERRDPVTQYF. In DNA, the CDR3 is TGTGCCAGCGCCGAGCGGAGAGACCCAGTTACGCAGTATTTT.

The chain combines TRBV29-1 with TRBJ2-5; D is unclear. This CDR3 is 13 amino acids long. Per germline, CDR1 SQVTM and CDR2 ANQGSEA. Trimming stripped 4 bases from V and 1 base from J, with 10 bases between. CDR3 nucleotides: TGCAGCGTTGGCCCACGGGCCCAAGAGACCCAGTACTTC. Residues: CSVGPRAQETQYF.

The rearrangement uses TRBV7-9 and TRBJ2-2, with D hard to call. The CDR3 runs 15 residues. The germline V and J ends were trimmed by 0 bases and 3 bases, with 8 bases remaining between them. CDR1 and CDR2 (germline): SEHNR, FQNEAQ (reference sequence). The CDR3 is CASSLALGYTGELFF. The CDR3 DNA reads TGTGCCAGCAGCTTAGCTTTGGGGTACACCGGGGAGCTGTTTTTT.

The chain links TRBV6-1 to TRBJ2-1, with 9 bases that match TRBD2. V dropped 2 bases and J dropped 10; count of bases not matched to a gene: 15. The CDR3 is made up of 17 amino acids. Germline values: CDR1 MNHNS, CDR2 SASEGT. This CDR3 reads CASSESYGAGGRFEQFF. CDR3 bases: TGTGCCAGCAGTGAATCATATGGGGCGGGGGGGCGCTTCGAGCAGTTCTTC.

The rearrangement uses TRBV10-3 and TRBJ1-1; 7 bases fit TRBD1. Germline CDR1 is ENHRY and CDR2 is SYGVKD. This CDR3 is 12 amino acids long. Losses at the gene ends were 8 bases for V and 13 bases for J; bases not matched to a gene: 13. CDR3 DNA sequence: TGTGCCATCCGGCGGACTGAGGGGGCCTTTTTCTTT. Protein product: CAIRRTEGAFFF.

The chain links TRBV15 to TRBJ1-5, with D tentatively TRBD1 (6 bases). This CDR3 comprises 18 residues. Trimming stripped 3 bases from V and 1 base from J, with 19 bases between. Germline lookup yields CDR1 LNHNV and CDR2 YYDKDF (reference sequence). DNA of the CDR3: TGTGCCACCAGCAGGGGGGCGGTGCGGGGAGGAAGCAATCAGCCCCAGCATTTT. It translates to CATSRGAVRGGSNQPQHF.

The V call is TRBV6-6, the J call TRBJ1-1; D is possibly TRBD1 (6 bases). Germline V gene sequence: CDR1 MNHNY, CDR2 SVGAGI (reference sequence). The CDR3 has 14 residues. V lost 5 bases, J lost 5 bases, and 15 bases lay in between. CDR3 in DNA: TGTGCCAGCAGTAAGGGGGGGGCTCATACTGAAGCTTTCTTT. As protein: CASSKGGAHTEAFF.

The gene calls are TRBV11-1 and TRBJ2-7; 7 bases line up with TRBD1. The CDR3 is made up of 14 amino acids. V gave up 5 bases and J gave up 2 bases; unmatched junction bases: 6. Germline values: CDR1 SGHAT, CDR2 FQDESV (reference sequence). The DNA of the CDR3 is TGTGCCAGCAGCCCAAATACAGGGGCCTACGAGCAGTACTTC. Its protein is CASSPNTGAYEQYF.

The rearrangement links TRBV2 to TRBJ2-7; D may match TRBD1 or TRBD2 (6 bases each). CDR3 length equals 15 residues. Germline CDR1 SNHLY, CDR2 FYNNEI. The V end was cut by 8 bases, the J end by 0 bases, with 17 bases between. CDR3 in amino acids: CASSRGGSISYEQYF. CDR3 coding DNA: TGTGCCAGCTCCCGAGGGGGGTCCATCTCCTACGAGCAGTACTTC.

For this clone: One end of the junction does not line up with germline, which may come from a read error. V is TRBV2 and J is TRBJ2-4; 7 bases are shared with TRBD1. The CDR3 contains 12 residues. Germline assignment: CDR1 SNHLY and CDR2 FYNNEI. The CDR3 sequence is CASRDEGQRFIF. CDR3 nucleotide sequence: TGTGCCAGCAGGGATGAGGGACAGCGATTTATTTTC.

The chain employs TRBV5-5 and TRBJ1-5; D gene uncertain. Germline loops: CDR1 SGHKS, CDR2 YYEKEE (reference sequence). The CDR3 has 15 residues. V was cut by 1 base and J by 0 bases, with 8 bases left in between. The CDR3 bases are TGTGCCAGCAGCTTGTACGGTTATAGCAATCAGCCCCAGCATTTT. It specifies CASSLYGYSNQPQHF. Full variable domain (remainder filled in from reference TRBV5-5 and TRBJ1-5): DAGVTQSPTHLIKTRGQQVTLRCSPISGHKSVSWYQQVLGQGPQFIFQYYEKEERGRGNFPDRFSARQFPNYSSELNVNALLLGDSALYLCASSLYGYSNQPQHFGDGTRLSIL.

This CDR3 is CASKRDSNQPQHF. CDR3 DNA sequence: TGTGCCAGCAAGAGGGACAGCAATCAGCCCCAGCATTTT. V gene TRBV2 combines with J gene TRBJ1-5, with D possibly TRBD1 on 5 matching bases. V dropped 7 bases and J dropped 1 base, with 8 bases sitting between them. Germline CDR1 is SNHLY and CDR2 is FYNNEI. The CDR3 runs 13 residues.

The rearrangement links TRBV21-1 to TRBJ2-3; whether TRBD1, the table's D call, matches the DNA was not checked. TRBV21-1 is an annotated pseudogene. The CDR3 is 16 amino acids. CDR3 nucleotide sequence: TGTGCCAGCAGCCTTGGGACAGTCCATGGCGCAGATACGCAGTATTTT. It translates to CASSLGTVHGADTQYF.

This sequence joins TRBV6-5 and TRBJ1-2; 7 bases are shared with TRBD1. Germline assignment: CDR1 MNHEY and CDR2 SVGAGI. The J segment lost 10 bases and the V segment lost 1 base, leaving 9 bases of the junction unmatched. The CDR3 has 14 amino acids. The CDR3 coding sequence is TGTGCCAGCAGTTACTATACAGGGGACACTGTCTACACCTTC. Its protein product is CASSYYTGDTVYTF.

V gene TRBV19 combines with J gene TRBJ1-2, with D hard to call. Germline CDR1 reads LNHDA; CDR2 reads SQIVND (reference sequence). This CDR3 contains 15 residues. Trimming cost V 1 base and J 3 bases, with 12 bases left between them. In DNA form, the CDR3 reads TGTGCCAGTAGTATAGTGTCAGGAGGGCACTATGGCTACACCTTC. Translated: CASSIVSGGHYGYTF.

Note on this clone: This same CDR3 is encoded by further DNA sequences in the sample. V and J are TRBV9 and TRBJ1-4, with a weak D call TRBD1 (6 bases). V lost 0 bases, J lost 7 bases, and 10 bases lay in between. The germline gives CDR1 SGDLS, CDR2 YYNGEE. This CDR3 has 14 amino acids. The CDR3: CASSVAGEGEKLFF. CDR3 DNA: TGTGCCAGCAGCGTAGCAGGGGAAGGTGAAAAACTGTTTTTT.

The chain couples TRBV13 to TRBJ2-2; D remains unclear. The germline V gene has CDR1 PRHDT and CDR2 FYEKMQ (reference sequence). This CDR3 has 16 residues. Trimming left V 0 bases short and J 3 bases short, with 11 bases between. CDR3 region: CASSLGALTDTGELFF. The CDR3 coding sequence is TGTGCCAGCAGCTTAGGAGCGCTGACGGACACCGGGGAGCTGTTTTTT.

The chain employs TRBV2 and TRBJ1-1, with a weak D call TRBD1 (5 bases). The germline V gene encodes CDR1 SNHLY and CDR2 FYNNEI. This CDR3 comprises 13 residues. Trimming removed 5 bases at V and 11 bases at J, with 18 bases between. CDR3 sequence (DNA): TGTGCCAGCAGTCTACTTCAGGGTGGGGATGCTTTCTTT. It is translated as CASSLLQGGDAFF.

The rearrangement links TRBV30 to TRBJ2-5; 8 bases are shared with TRBD1. The trim removed 4 bases at V and 5 bases at J, leaving 3 bases unmatched. Germline-derived CDR1 and CDR2 are GTSNPN and SVGIG (reference sequence). This CDR3 is built from 12 residues. The CDR3 loop is CAWKAGGETQYF. CDR3 in DNA: TGTGCCTGGAAGGCAGGGGGCGAGACCCAGTACTTC.

V usage is TRBV6-5 and J usage is TRBJ1-3; D remains unclear. Trimming took off 0 bases at V and 0 bases at J, with 6 bases between the two ends. Germline lookup yields CDR1 MNHEY and CDR2 SVGAGI. This CDR3 spans 15 amino acids. CDR3 amino acids: CASSYSEASGNTIYF. The CDR3 bases are TGTGCCAGCAGTTACTCAGAAGCCTCTGGAAACACCATATATTTT.

The chain joins TRBV18 to TRBJ2-7, with TRBD2 identical over 8 bases. Germline V CDR1 and CDR2: KGHSH, LQKENI. The CDR3 covers 16 residues. V shed 2 bases, J shed 0 bases, and the junction held 6 bases outside the gene matches. CDR3 nucleotides: TGTGCCAGCTCACCAGATAGCGGGGTCGCCTCCTACGAGCAGTACTTC. Protein product: CASSPDSGVASYEQYF. The variable domain in full, with the rest retrieved from reference TRBV18 and TRBJ2-7, is NAGVMQNPRHLVRRRGQEARLRCSPMKGHSHVYWYRQLPEEGLKFMVYLQKENIIDESGMPKERFSAEFPKEGPSILRIQQVVRGDSAAYFCASSPDSGVASYEQYFGPGTRLTVT.